The clone carrying this TCR beta chain was seen a single time. Its cognate antigen is unknown. These data belong to a study of OX40 agonist ivuxolimab in advanced cancers. Study-wide background: Given to patients was ivuxolimab, an agonistic anti-OX40 (CD134) antibody.

Study findings and constraints: By week 6 at 0.1 to 3.0 mg/kg, blood CD4+ and CD8+ T cells had expanded clonally. Compared with others, partial responders at 0.1-3.0 mg/kg displayed clonal expansion among the lowest.

This table comes from immunoSEQ multiplex PCR, and its TCRdb copy is limited to in-frame clones, with some not included. The data hold approximately 100,000 clones, with 70% to 85% observed a single time. The length of the CDR3 is 11 residues. Per germline, CDR1 SEHNR and CDR2 FQNEAQ (reference sequence). Trimming took 5 bases from V and 5 from J, leaving 7 bases between them. This TCR was sampled from an adult with an advanced solid tumor such as melanoma, head and neck, liver or kidney cancer. The V call is TRBV7-9, the J call TRBJ2-7; D is unclear. The sample here was CD4+ or CD8+ T cells sorted from blood, taken in a trial of the OX40 agonist ivuxolimab. The CDR3 reads CASSPPDEQYF. CDR3 bases: TGTGCCAGCAGCCCCCCCGACGAGCAGTACTTC.